The 26 T cell receptor beta chains presented below share a single source sample, sequenced in a study of T-cell memory formation after mild COVID-19 (dated by TCRdb to 2020 to 2023). Libraries were made using 5' RACE. The data were produced on an Illumina NovaSeq 6000. TCRdb reanalyzed the raw reads on its own, using fastp at Q25 for trimming and MiXCR for clone calling, and kept in-frame beta chains. Every distinct CDR3 protein forms one entry, paired with its most common genes and DNA. The sample table lists 250,000 to 300,000 distinct CDR3 sequences, roughly 8% of them with a count of one. About 20% of the sample rests with the top ten. Sequencing was performed on PBMCs or a T cell subset sorted from them (not recorded which). These receptors were obtained from a young man who had mild COVID-19 (a few samples of this study predate the infection). The sample titles of this study are shuffled in the database, so cell type and time point are left out; the donor was told from shared clones.

V is TRBV7-8 and J is TRBJ2-1, with 8 bases identical to TRBD2. The CDR3 runs 16 residues. The germline V gene has CDR1 SGHVS and CDR2 FQNEAQ. V shed 0 bases, J shed 5 bases, and the junction held 6 bases outside the gene matches. The CDR3 loop reads CASSLARRGVNNEQFF. The DNA for the CDR3 is TGTGCCAGCAGCTTAGCTCGGCGGGGGGTTAACAATGAGCAGTTCTTC.

This clonotype was picked up a small number of times. The chain combines TRBV12-3 or TRBV12-4 with TRBJ2-2, with 10 bases identical to TRBD1. The CDR3 runs 16 residues. V shed 3 bases, J shed 6 bases, and the junction held 7 bases outside the gene matches. CDR3 in DNA: TGTGCCAGCAGTTTCGAGGGACAGGGGAAATCCGGGGAGCTGTTTTTT. This translates into CASSFEGQGKSGELFF.

This clonotype has only a few counts. The V and J genes are TRBV29-1 and TRBJ1-5; TRBD1 matches at 7 bases. CDR3 length equals 14 residues. The trim removed 5 bases at V and 5 bases at J, leaving 9 bases unmatched. Germline V lookup: CDR1 SQVTM, CDR2 ANQGSEA. The CDR3 loop reads CSVLTGAEDQPQHF. Written as DNA, the CDR3 is TGCAGCGTTCTTACAGGGGCCGAGGATCAGCCCCAGCATTTT. Full variable domain (remainder filled in from reference TRBV29-1 and TRBJ1-5): SAVISQKPSRDICQRGTSLTIQCQVDSQVTMMFWYRQQPGQSLTLIATANQGSEATYESGFVIDKFPISRPNLTFSTLTVSNMSPEDSSIYLCSVLTGAEDQPQHFGDGTRLSIL.

The table lists this clonotype with many counts. This sequence joins TRBV6-6 and TRBJ2-5; unclear D gene. CDR1 is MNHNY and CDR2 is SVGAGI in the germline V gene (reference sequence). The ends were cut back, 7 bases at V and 2 bases at J, with 14 bases in the middle. The CDR3 extends over 14 amino acids. CDR3 in amino acids: CASTLPGLQETQYF. The CDR3 region has the DNA TGTGCCAGCACTCTTCCCGGGCTGCAAGAGACCCAGTACTTC.

At least ten counts were recorded for this clonotype. The chain couples TRBV11-3 to TRBJ2-1; TRBD2 aligns across 10 bases. The trim removed 2 bases at V and 2 bases at J, leaving 0 bases unmatched. Germline CDR1 and CDR2: SGHNT and YENEEA. CDR3 length: 15 residues. The DNA for the CDR3 is TGTGCCAGCAGCTTAACTAGCGGGGCCTACAATGAGCAGTTCTTC. Translating it yields CASSLTSGAYNEQFF.

This chain connects TRBV20-1 to TRBJ1-1; D might be TRBD1 (5 bases). Germline lookup yields CDR1 DFQATT and CDR2 SNEGSKA (reference sequence). V was cut by 7 bases and J by 8 bases, with 17 bases left in between. The CDR3 covers 12 residues. Written as DNA, the CDR3 is TGCAGTGTCCCCAGGGTTGCGGGCGAAGCTTTCTTT. Its translation: CSVPRVAGEAFF.

The table lists this clonotype with a few counts. The chain is built from TRBV6-1 and TRBJ1-1, with D unresolved. Germline lookup yields CDR1 MNHNS and CDR2 SASEGT. Trimming shortened V by 3 bases and J by 1 base, and 3 bases separated the two germline ends. This CDR3 has 12 amino acids. The CDR3 region is CASSEWNTEAFF. CDR3 coding DNA: TGTGCCAGCAGTGAGTGGAACACTGAAGCTTTCTTT.

The rearrangement uses TRBV4-2 and TRBJ2-7; D tentatively fits TRBD1 or TRBD2 (5 bases each). The CDR3 extends over 14 amino acids. The germline V and J ends were trimmed by 4 bases and 6 bases, with 16 bases remaining between them. Germline V gives CDR1 LGHNA, CDR2 YNFKEQ. The chain's CDR3 is CASSPQWGNGEQYF. The DNA for the CDR3 is TGTGCCAGCAGCCCGCAGTGGGGGAACGGCGAGCAGTACTTC.

This clonotype has a count of ten or more. The chain recombines TRBV30 with TRBJ1-2; D is unresolved. CDR3 size: 13 residues. Germline CDR1 reads GTSNPN; CDR2 reads SVGIG (reference sequence). V dropped 0 bases and J dropped 0 bases, with 5 bases sitting between them. The CDR3: CAWSVEANYGYTF. The CDR3 DNA follows: TGTGCCTGGAGTGTGGAAGCTAACTATGGCTACACCTTC.

This rearrangement joins TRBV7-3 to TRBJ2-5, with 8 nucleotides matching TRBD2. Per the germline V gene, CDR1 is SGHTA and CDR2 is FQGTGA. The V gene end was trimmed by 5 bases and the J gene end by 5 bases; junction bases not matched to a gene: 13. This CDR3 is built from 16 residues. This CDR3 is CASSATSTGGAETQYF. The CDR3 nucleotides read TGTGCCAGCAGCGCCACTTCTACGGGGGGGGCTGAGACCCAGTACTTC.

J is TRBJ2-7 and V is TRBV7-9; TRBD1 matches at 11 bases. CDR1 is SEHNR and CDR2 is FQNEAQ in the germline V gene (reference sequence). With V trimmed by 5 bases and J by 2 bases, 2 bases remained unmatched. This CDR3 comprises 14 residues. In DNA, the CDR3 is TGTGCCAGCAGCAAGGACAGGGGGCCCTACGAGCAGTACTTC. This sequence encodes CASSKDRGPYEQYF.

This clonotype was seen a handful of times. The chain has TRBV20-1 and TRBJ2-7; D is uncertain. This CDR3 contains 11 residues. The germline gives CDR1 DFQATT, CDR2 SNEGSKA (reference sequence). Trimming pared 6 bases from V and 4 bases from J, leaving 10 bases between. CDR3 residues: CSAARLYEQYV. CDR3 in DNA: TGCAGTGCAGCAAGGCTTTACGAGCAGTACGTC.

The V call is TRBV7-8, the J call TRBJ2-1; 7 nucleotides agree with TRBD1. V trimming: 5 bases; J trimming: 5 bases; junction bases outside the gene matches: 3. Germline V gene lookup returns CDR1 SGHVS and CDR2 FQNEAQ. CDR3 length: 13 amino acids. CDR3 protein: CASSRGTDNEQFF. The CDR3 bases are TGTGCCAGCAGCCGTGGGACAGACAATGAGCAGTTCTTC.

This rearrangement joins TRBV4-2 to TRBJ2-1, with TRBD2 identical over 10 bases. Losses at the gene ends were 6 bases for V and 4 bases for J; bases not matched to a gene: 12. Germline CDR1 is LGHNA and CDR2 is YNFKEQ. The CDR3 length is 17 residues. CDR3 nucleotides: TGTGCCAGCAGACTTAACGGCGGGACTAGCGAATACAATGAGCAGTTCTTC. Encoded protein: CASRLNGGTSEYNEQFF.

This clonotype was detected a few times. The chain has TRBV11-2 and TRBJ2-3; TRBD2 agrees at 7 bases. The CDR3 has 14 residues. Germline assignment: CDR1 SGHAT and CDR2 FQNNGV. The trim removed 6 bases at V and 7 bases at J, leaving 10 bases unmatched. As DNA, the CDR3 is TGTGCCAGCAGTCCTAGGGAGGGGCCTTATACGCAGTATTTT. It encodes CASSPREGPYTQYF. Full variable domain (rest looked up from reference TRBV11-2 and TRBJ2-3): EAGVAQSPRYKIIEKRQSVAFWCNPISGHATLYWYQQILGQGPKLLIQFQNNGVVDDSQLPKDRFSAERLKGVDSTLKIQPAKLEDSAVYLCASSPREGPYTQYFGPGTRLTVL.

This clonotype was seen a few times. V usage is TRBV6-5 and J usage is TRBJ1-5, with a tentative D call TRBD1 (6 bases). CDR1 is MNHEY and CDR2 is SVGAGI in the germline V gene. The CDR3 spans 16 residues. The ends were cut back, 5 bases at V and 1 base at J, with 15 bases in the middle. CDR3: CASSGEGGRSNQPQHF. The CDR3 DNA sequence: TGTGCCAGCAGTGGGGAAGGGGGGCGCAGCAATCAGCCCCAGCATTTT.

This sequence joins TRBV4-3 and TRBJ2-1; possibly TRBD2 for D (5 bases). Trimming took 6 bases from V and 6 from J, leaving 21 bases between them. The germline CDR1 and CDR2 sequences are LGHNA and YSLEER. This CDR3 is 16 amino acids long. As DNA, the CDR3 is TGCGCCAGCAGTACCCGGGAAGGCCCCGGCGGCAATGAGCAGTTCTTC. It encodes CASSTREGPGGNEQFF.

The sample holds a few counts of this clonotype. This chain uses TRBV5-1 with TRBJ2-7, with 10 bases lining up with TRBD1. J gave up 2 bases and V 4 bases, and 6 bases lay outside the gene matches. The V gene's germline CDR1 is SGHRS and CDR2 YFSETQ. CDR3 length equals 15 residues. The CDR3 loop reads CASSRLGQGAYEQYF. The CDR3 coding sequence is TGCGCCAGCAGCAGACTCGGACAGGGGGCCTACGAGCAGTACTTC.

CDR3 sequence: CASSLRTVTGELFF. The DNA for the CDR3 is TGTGCCAGCAGCTTGAGGACAGTGACCGGGGAGCTGTTTTTT. The rearrangement joins TRBV7-2 to TRBJ2-2, with D tentatively TRBD1 (6 bases). Per germline, CDR1 SGHTA and CDR2 FQGNSA. V was pared by 3 bases and J by 5 bases, with 10 bases between. This CDR3 is 14 amino acids long.

This rearrangement joins TRBV6-2 or TRBV6-3 to TRBJ2-3, with 9 bases identical to TRBD2. CDR3 size: 12 residues. The ends lost 7 bases at V and 7 bases at J; junction bases unmatched: 3. Germline V lookup: CDR1 MNHEY, CDR2 SVGEGT. CDR3 residues: CASTSGVYTQYF. CDR3 coding DNA: TGTGCCAGCACTAGCGGGGTGTATACGCAGTATTTT.

This clonotype was seen repeatedly, ten times or more. J is TRBJ2-2 and V is TRBV6-2 or TRBV6-3; 8 bases agree with TRBD2. V lost 5 bases and J lost 0; bases outside the gene matches: 5. Germline CDR1 MNHEY, CDR2 SVGEGT. This CDR3 has 16 residues. CDR3: CASSGAGVSNTGELFF. The CDR3 bases are TGTGCCAGCAGTGGAGCGGGGGTCTCGAACACCGGGGAGCTGTTTTTT.

This clonotype was seen ten or more times. The rearrangement links TRBV20-1 to TRBJ2-1; no clear D gene. The ends were cut back, 7 bases at V and 12 bases at J, with 16 bases in the middle. The CDR3 loop spans 11 amino acids. Germline CDR1 is DFQATT and CDR2 is SNEGSKA (reference sequence). CDR3: CSVAGPLSQFF. The DNA for the CDR3 is TGCAGTGTCGCCGGGCCACTATCGCAGTTCTTC.

V usage is TRBV6-5 and J usage is TRBJ1-6; possibly TRBD1 for D (5 bases). Trimming left V 8 bases short and J 9 bases short, with 14 bases between. Germline CDR1 and CDR2: MNHEY and SVGAGI. The CDR3 contains 13 residues. The CDR3 is CASGVQDFSPLHF. CDR3 DNA: TGTGCCAGCGGCGTACAGGATTTTTCACCCCTCCACTTT.

The V gene is TRBV7-2, the J gene TRBJ2-1; D is unclear. This CDR3 has 13 residues. Per the germline V gene, CDR1 is SGHTA and CDR2 is FQGNSA. V shed 5 bases and J shed 6 bases, with 11 bases lying between them. DNA of the CDR3: TGTGCCAGCAGCCGAAGACGAGCCAATGAGCAGTTCTTC. Translating it yields CASSRRRANEQFF.

This clonotype occurred a few times. V is TRBV20-1 and J is TRBJ2-1; tentatively, D is TRBD2 (6 bases). This CDR3 has 16 amino acids. Germline V CDR1 and CDR2: DFQATT, SNEGSKA (reference sequence). V lost 0 bases to trimming and J lost 8 bases, with 20 bases between them. The CDR3 nucleotides read TGCAGTGCTAGAGATCTGGCTAGCGAATGGGGCGATGAGCAGTTCTTC. It codes for CSARDLASEWGDEQFF.

The chain combines TRBV5-1 with TRBJ1-2; D is unclear. The CDR3 is made up of 13 amino acids. Germline CDR1 reads SGHRS; CDR2 reads YFSETQ. V shed 0 bases and J shed 3 bases, with 6 bases lying between them. The CDR3 DNA follows: TGCGCCAGCAGCTTGGAGTCGCACTATGGCTACACCTTC. It translates to CASSLESHYGYTF.